This entry features one TCR beta chain sequence. The sample comes from a study of blood T cell repertoires in COVID-19. Overall study: Acute and convalescent COVID-19 samples came from the United States, Italy and Spain. PBMCs, B-cell-depleted T cells, or T cells were the source of the cDNA or gDNA that made up the material.

How the authors handled the data: Reference gene primer amplification gave nucleated cell count estimates. Method: immunoSEQ multiplex PCR; TCRdb's copy keeps in-frame clones and lacks some. V and J calls plus clone size are reproduced from that table; the DNA served to infer D and trimming. The sample gives some 33,000 clones, about 79% of which show up once; approximately 12% is in the top ten. J gave up 4 bases and V 0 bases, and 5 bases lay outside the gene matches. The CDR3 extends over 17 amino acids. Germline-derived CDR1 and CDR2 are SQVTM and ANQGSEA. The sequencing sample was made of peripheral blood. This TCR was recovered from a human donor in a cohort sampled during active COVID-19. The rearrangement links TRBV29-1 to TRBJ2-5; TRBD2 agrees at 16 bases. CDR3 amino acids: CSVEDWGLAGGRETQYF. The CDR3 bases are TGCAGCGTTGAAGATTGGGGACTAGCGGGGGGGCGAGAGACCCAGTACTTC.